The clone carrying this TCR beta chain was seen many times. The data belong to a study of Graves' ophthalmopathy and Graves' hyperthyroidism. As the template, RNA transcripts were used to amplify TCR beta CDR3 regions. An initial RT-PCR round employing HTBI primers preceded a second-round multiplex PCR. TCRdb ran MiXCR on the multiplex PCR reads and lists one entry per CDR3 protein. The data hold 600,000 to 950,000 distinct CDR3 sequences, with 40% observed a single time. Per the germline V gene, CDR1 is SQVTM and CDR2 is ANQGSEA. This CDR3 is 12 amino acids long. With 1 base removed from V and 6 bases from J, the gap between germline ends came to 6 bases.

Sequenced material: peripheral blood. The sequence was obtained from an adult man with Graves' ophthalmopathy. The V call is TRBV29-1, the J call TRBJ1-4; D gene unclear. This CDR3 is CSVEAAHEKLFF. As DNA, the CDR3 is TGCAGCGTTGAAGCGGCTCATGAAAAACTGTTTTTT. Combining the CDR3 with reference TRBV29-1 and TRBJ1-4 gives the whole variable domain SAVISQKPSRDICQRGTSLTIQCQVDSQVTMMFWYRQQPGQSLTLIATANQGSEATYESGFVIDKFPISRPNLTFSTLTVSNMSPEDSSIYLCSVEAAHEKLFFGSGTQLSVL.